The 8 T cell receptor beta chains listed next were all sequenced from one sample in a study of shared clonotypes between healthy human individuals. TCRdb's table, derived via immunoSEQ multiplex PCR, lists solely in-frame clones and lacks some. The sample carries about 580,000 clones, 98% recorded once. Naive CD8 cells, CD45RO-negative and positively selected for CCR7, excluded terminally differentiated effector memory CD45RA+ cells. The sample consisted of naive CD8+ T cells sorted from blood. These TCRs come from a man under 40 in good health.

The chain carries TRBV5-1 and TRBJ2-3, with no clear D. The CDR3 loop spans 12 amino acids. V lost 6 bases to trimming and J lost 2 bases, with 7 bases between them. The germline CDR1 and CDR2 sequences are SGHRS and YFSETQ. The CDR3 coding sequence is TGCGCCAGCAAACGGAACACAGATACGCAGTATTTT. Residues: CASKRNTDTQYF.

The rearrangement links TRBV5-4 to TRBJ1-2, with D possibly matching TRBD1 (5 bases). Germline V gene sequence: CDR1 SGHNT, CDR2 YYREEE (reference sequence). V was trimmed by 6 bases and J by 6 bases, leaving 15 bases between them. There are 13 residues in the CDR3. The CDR3 here is CASTTWGEDGYTF. The CDR3 nucleotides are TGTGCCAGCACGACTTGGGGGGAGGATGGCTACACCTTC.

This clone was seen a few times. The chain combines TRBV7-9 with TRBJ2-2, with D perhaps matching TRBD1 or TRBD2 (5 bases each). This CDR3 region has 17 residues. The V end was cut by 2 bases, the J end by 3 bases, with 16 bases between. Germline loops: CDR1 SEHNR, CDR2 FQNEAQ (reference sequence). The CDR3 here is CASSLSDGAPHTGELFF. CDR3 coding DNA: TGTGCCAGCAGCTTATCTGACGGGGCTCCACACACCGGGGAGCTGTTTTTT.

A single count supports this clone. The chain is built from TRBV5-4 and TRBJ2-1, with unresolved D. The CDR3 covers 14 residues. V was pared by 1 base and J by 10 bases, with 15 bases between. Germline CDR1 and CDR2: SGHNT and YYREEE (reference sequence). CDR3 bases: TGTGCCAGCAGCTTGATTGGGCAGCTCGGGGAGCAGTTCTTC. Its protein product is CASSLIGQLGEQFF.

The chain couples TRBV7-2 to TRBJ1-1, with D tentatively TRBD1 (6 bases). CDR1 and CDR2 from the germline V gene are SGHTA and FQGNSA. The V and J ends lost 4 bases and 1 base respectively, with 10 bases between them. This CDR3 is 14 amino acids long. CDR3 loop: CASSYVGGNTEAFF. DNA for the CDR3: TGTGCCAGCAGCTATGTAGGGGGGAACACTGAAGCTTTCTTT.

The chain is built from TRBV5-1 and TRBJ2-5; D might be TRBD1 (6 bases). The germline CDR1 and CDR2 sequences are SGHRS and YFSETQ. V gave up 2 bases and J gave up 4 bases, with 12 bases separating them. The CDR3 contains 14 residues. The CDR3 spells CASSLSTGIETQYF. The CDR3 coding sequence is TGCGCCAGCAGCTTAAGTACAGGGATAGAGACCCAGTACTTC. Based on the CDR3 plus reference TRBV5-1 and TRBJ2-5, the full variable domain is KAGVTQTPRYLIKTRGQQVTLSCSPISGHRSVSWYQQTPGQGLQFLFEYFSETQRNKGNFPGRFSGRQFSNSRSEMNVSTLELGDSALYLCASSLSTGIETQYFGPGTRLLVL.

The genes are TRBV7-9 and TRBJ1-2; 9 bases are shared with TRBD1. Germline CDR1 SEHNR, CDR2 FQNEAQ (reference sequence). The CDR3 totals 16 residues. V shed 6 bases and J 6 bases; nucleotides not matched to a gene: 14. The CDR3 sequence: CASSSGTGWARNGYTF. The DNA of the CDR3 is TGTGCCAGCAGTTCCGGGACAGGGTGGGCCCGCAATGGCTACACCTTC.

V is TRBV6-1 and J is TRBJ1-4; no firm D call. Germline values: CDR1 MNHNS, CDR2 SASEGT. The CDR3 totals 17 residues. The V gene lost 2 bases and the J gene lost 0 bases, with 13 bases spanning the gap. The CDR3 DNA sequence: TGTGCCAGCAGTGAACCCCTACGGAAGGCAACTAATGAAAAACTGTTTTTT. Translating it yields CASSEPLRKATNEKLFF.